This T cell receptor (beta chain) was captured by sequencing in a study of shared clonotypes between healthy human individuals. Regarding the study as a whole: Generation probabilities of non-shared clonotypes were lower (relative to those shared by all four donors). Relative to memory subsets, naive subsets generally showed larger estimated richness.

None of the donors, who were healthy HIV-negative adults, had recently had acute infections or vaccinations. With respect to this clone: As yet, its antigen is unknown.

Germline V gene lookup returns CDR1 SNHLY and CDR2 FYNNEI. This CDR3 has 17 amino acids. V lost 6 bases and J 6 bases, leaving 27 bases between the germline ends. Profiling relied on immunoSEQ multiplex PCR, and the TCRdb table lists in-frame clones only, not all of them. The data hold about a million clones, with 60% to 80% observed a single time. This TCR came from a young man in good health. Input material: memory CD4+ T cells sorted from blood. Subset denoted: CD45RA-negative fraction. The chain employs TRBV2 and TRBJ2-7, with D tentatively TRBD2 (6 bases). Here the CDR3 reads CASRGVPGVLTTGEQYF. DNA of the CDR3: TGTGCCAGCAGGGGGGTTCCGGGGGTGCTCACTACGGGCGAGCAGTACTTC.